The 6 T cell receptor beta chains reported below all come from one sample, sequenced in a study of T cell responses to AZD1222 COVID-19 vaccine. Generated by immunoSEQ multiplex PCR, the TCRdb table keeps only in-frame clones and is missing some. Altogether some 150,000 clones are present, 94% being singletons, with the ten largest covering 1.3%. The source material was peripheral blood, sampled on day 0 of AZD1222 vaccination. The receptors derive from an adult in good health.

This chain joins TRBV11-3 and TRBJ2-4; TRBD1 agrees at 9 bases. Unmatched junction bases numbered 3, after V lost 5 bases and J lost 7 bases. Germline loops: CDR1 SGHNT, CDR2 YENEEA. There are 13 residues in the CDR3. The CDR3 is CASSGGTGNIQYF. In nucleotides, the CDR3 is TGTGCCAGCAGCGGTGGGACAGGGAACATTCAGTACTTC.

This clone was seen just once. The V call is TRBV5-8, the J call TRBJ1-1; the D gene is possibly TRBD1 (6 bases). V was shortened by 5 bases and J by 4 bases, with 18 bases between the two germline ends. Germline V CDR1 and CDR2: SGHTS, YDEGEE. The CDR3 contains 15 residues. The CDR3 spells CASSQQGRWGTEAFF. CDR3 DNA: TGTGCCAGCAGTCAACAGGGACGGTGGGGCACTGAAGCTTTCTTT.

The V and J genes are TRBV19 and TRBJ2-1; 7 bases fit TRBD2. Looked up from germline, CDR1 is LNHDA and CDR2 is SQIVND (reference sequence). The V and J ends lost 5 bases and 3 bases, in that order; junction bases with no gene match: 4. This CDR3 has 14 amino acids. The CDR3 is CASSLGTIYNEQFF. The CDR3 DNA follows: TGTGCCAGTAGTCTCGGGACTATCTACAATGAGCAGTTCTTC.

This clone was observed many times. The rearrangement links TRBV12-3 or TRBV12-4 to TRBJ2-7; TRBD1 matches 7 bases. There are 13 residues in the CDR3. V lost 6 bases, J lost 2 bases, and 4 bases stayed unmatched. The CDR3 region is CASRIDRAYEQYV. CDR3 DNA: TGTGCCAGCAGGATTGACAGGGCCTACGAGCAGTACGTC.

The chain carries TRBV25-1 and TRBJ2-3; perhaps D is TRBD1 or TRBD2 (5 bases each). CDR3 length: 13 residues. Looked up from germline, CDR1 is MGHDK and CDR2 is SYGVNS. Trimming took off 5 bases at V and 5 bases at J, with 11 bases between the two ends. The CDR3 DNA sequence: TGTGCCAGCAGTATAGGGACCGTAGATACGCAGTATTTT. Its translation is CASSIGTVDTQYF.

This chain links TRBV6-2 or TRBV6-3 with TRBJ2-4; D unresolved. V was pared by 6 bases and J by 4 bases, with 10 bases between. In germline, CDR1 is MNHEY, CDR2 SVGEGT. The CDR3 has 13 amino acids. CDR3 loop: CASSSSSKNIQYF. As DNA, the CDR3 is TGTGCCAGCAGCTCTTCCTCAAAAAACATTCAGTACTTC.